Listed below are T cell receptor beta chains from one sample, sequenced in a study of T cells in Graves' hyperthyroidism and ophthalmopathy. TCRdb re-derived calls from the multiplex PCR reads in MiXCR, one entry per CDR3 protein. In the table there are 380,000 or so distinct CDR3 sequences, approximately 15% of which are singletons. The sequencing input was blood. These receptors were obtained from a man younger than 40 with Graves' hyperthyroidism that later progressed to Graves' ophthalmopathy. CDR3s leave out the opening cysteine and the closing phenylalanine or tryptophan. Each record gives: V gene, CDR3 protein.

>TRBV27
ASSFPAYGGYEQY
>TRBV12-3/TRBV12-4
ASKDSGSEQF
>TRBV7-8
ASSLDGRDYSNQPQH
>TRBV5-1
ASSPGQGRRGYT
>TRBV7-6
ASSSDRGNSPLH
>TRBV11-3
ASSRDEWNTEAF
>TRBV6-2/TRBV6-3
ASSYGEGSQPQH
>TRBV28
ASSLGWDISYEQY
>TRBV18
ASSPTGGPLNEQF
>TRBV5-6
ASSLTGSGYT
>TRBV7-9
ASSLDSPALYEQY
>TRBV7-2
ASSLPGWSTEAF
>TRBV9
ASSPSGMWNNEQF
>TRBV10-1
ASLNRGSYNSPLH
>TRBV11-3
ASSWGQGGYTEAF
>TRBV11-2
ASSPASGASYEQY
>TRBV7-2
ASSLEFGLEWQPNYGYT
>TRBV6-5
ASSSGWGDYGYT
>TRBV13
ASSPKGDHSYEQY
>TRBV5-1
ASSSSSGGAVEQF
>TRBV10-1
ASSETLDGLGYT
>TRBV30
AWSVGGGQLEKLF
>TRBV5-6
ASSLGRYTGELF
>TRBV13
ASEWAGVTYEQY
>TRBV6-1
ASSYHTWGTAVVKSFT
>TRBV20-1
SASLTSGLFTDTQY
>TRBV12-3/TRBV12-4
ASSPGWGSSYNEQF
>TRBV5-5
ASSLGQRPNTGELF
>TRBV5-1
ASSSGQGLSYNEQF
>TRBV24-1
ATSDPTGASTDTQY
>TRBV20-1
SANKGLAGAGEQY
>TRBV3-1
ASSLAGAKYEQY
>TRBV3-1
ASSQLPGQGTYEQF
>TRBV28
ASSPTGLYNSPLH
>TRBV28
ASSHGTSGAPYEQY
>TRBV7-9
ASSLYGRLEGGDGELF
>TRBV11-2
ASSGSSGGYSYEQY
>TRBV30
AWSTWGFDSPLH